This T cell receptor beta chain is from a study of T cell responses to AZD1222 COVID-19 vaccine. Generated by immunoSEQ multiplex PCR, the TCRdb table keeps only in-frame clones and is missing some. Seen here are more than 95,000 clones, approximately 89% observed once, and the top ten hold over 35%. V trimming: 8 bases; J trimming: 1 base; junction bases outside the gene matches: 2. The CDR3 loop spans 14 amino acids. CDR1 and CDR2 from the germline V gene are ENHRY and SYGVKD. This TCR was recovered from an adult who received the AZD1222 COVID-19 vaccine. The V gene is TRBV10-3, the J gene TRBJ2-2; the match to TRBD1 covers 9 bases. This sample comprised peripheral blood, obtained 28 days after the second AZD1222 dose. The chain's CDR3 is CAIGTGLNTGELFF. CDR3 sequence (DNA): TGTGCCATCGGGACAGGGCTGAACACCGGGGAGCTGTTTTTT.